This record looks at one T cell receptor beta chain sequence and its context. CDR3 size: 13 residues. The ends were cut back, 7 bases at V and 11 bases at J, with 20 bases in the middle. The germline gives CDR1 LNHDA, CDR2 SQIVND (reference sequence). This entry comes from a study of OX40 agonist ivuxolimab in advanced cancers. This table comes from immunoSEQ multiplex PCR, and its TCRdb copy is limited to in-frame clones, with some not included. The sample carries about 36,000 clones, just under 75% recorded once. The V gene is TRBV19, the J gene TRBJ1-1; maybe TRBD1 (5 bases). The source material was CD4+ or CD8+ T cells sorted from blood, sampled in a trial of the OX40 agonist ivuxolimab. This receptor was obtained from an adult with an advanced solid tumor such as melanoma, head and neck, liver or kidney cancer. The CDR3 loop is CASIGQGRESAFF. DNA of the CDR3: TGTGCCAGTATAGGCCAGGGCAGGGAGAGCGCTTTCTTT.